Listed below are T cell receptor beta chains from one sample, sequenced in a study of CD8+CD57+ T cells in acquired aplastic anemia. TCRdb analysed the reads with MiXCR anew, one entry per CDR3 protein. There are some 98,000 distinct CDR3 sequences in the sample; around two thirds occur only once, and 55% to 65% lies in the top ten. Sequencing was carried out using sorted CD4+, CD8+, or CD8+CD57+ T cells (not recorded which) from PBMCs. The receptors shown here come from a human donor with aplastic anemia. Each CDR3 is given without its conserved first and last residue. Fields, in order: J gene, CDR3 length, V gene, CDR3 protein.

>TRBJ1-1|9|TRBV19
ASRGDKLVD
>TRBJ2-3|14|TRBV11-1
ASSPPTRLLEDTQY
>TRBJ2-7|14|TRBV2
ASSERGALASYEQY
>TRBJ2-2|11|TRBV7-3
AVDRGNTGELF
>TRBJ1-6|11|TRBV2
ASSQKGYSPLH
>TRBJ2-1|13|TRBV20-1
SATEASGPYNEQF
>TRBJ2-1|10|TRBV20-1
SASGAYNEQF
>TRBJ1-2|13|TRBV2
ASSLPGTGIRGYT
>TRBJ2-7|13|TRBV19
ASSPGLTSRYEQY
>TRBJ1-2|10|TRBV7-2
ASSPDTNGYT
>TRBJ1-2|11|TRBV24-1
ATSGLVVDGYT
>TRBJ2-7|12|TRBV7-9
ASSLGGRANSWY
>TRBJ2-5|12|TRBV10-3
AISEGTGRETQY
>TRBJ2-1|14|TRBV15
ATSSYTGTGYNEQF
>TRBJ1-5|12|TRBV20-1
SATVGAQSQPQH